This entry is about one T cell receptor (beta chain). Its antigen is unidentified. With 60 Vbeta and 13 Jbeta primers, the PCR was carried out. Clones were sequenced by immunoSEQ multiplex PCR, and TCRdb holds only the in-frame ones, with some missing. The sample shows approximately 170,000 clones, around 76% of them seen only once. Trimming cost V 0 bases and J 1 base; bases outside gene matches: 3. Germline CDR1 and CDR2: MGHRA and YSYEKL. The CDR3 covers 16 residues. The sample belongs to a study of cytomegalovirus exposure and HLA in healthy donors. Overall study context: Of all 380 or so donors who were genotyped, around 79% belonged to the Caucasian-associated ancestry cluster. Regarding the study as a whole: Productive rates of about 90% or about 30% were seen for most TCR beta V segments in an earlier analysis.

The sequence derives from a woman aged 40 to 50 in good health and CMV-seronegative. The sequencing input was PBMCs. The genes are TRBV4-1 and TRBJ2-1; TRBD2 aligns across 7 bases. CDR3 loop: CASSQERGLSYNEQFF. The CDR3 DNA follows: TGCGCCAGCAGCCAAGAAAGGGGACTATCCTACAATGAGCAGTTCTTC.